What follows are 13 T cell receptor beta chains derived from one specimen sequenced in a study of cytomegalovirus exposure and HLA in healthy donors. Primers for the PCR totalled 60 Vbeta and 13 Jbeta. TCRdb's table, derived via immunoSEQ multiplex PCR, lists solely in-frame clones and lacks some. This sample has some 130,000 clones, with around four fifths found just once. Sequenced: PBMCs. The receptors stem from a man aged 25 to 40 in good health.

This clone was seen only once. The chain combines TRBV18 with TRBJ2-7; no definite D call. The CDR3 has 13 residues. Trimming removed 1 base at V and 2 bases at J, with 6 bases between. Looked up from germline, CDR1 is KGHSH and CDR2 is LQKENI. Here the CDR3 reads CASSPLQTYEQYF. The CDR3 coding sequence is TGTGCCAGCTCACCACTACAGACCTACGAGCAGTACTTC.

Note on this clone: At one end, the junction sequence differs from germline, possibly due to a read error. The chain joins TRBV7-3 to TRBJ1-1; tentative D call: TRBD1 (6 bases). The CDR3 sequence is 16 residues long. Germline assignment: CDR1 SGHTA and CDR2 FQGTGA. The CDR3 is CASRLRGGAMNTEAFF. In DNA, the CDR3 is TGTGCCAGCAGATTAAGAGGGGGGGCTATGAACACTGAAGCTTTCTTT.

The chain uses TRBV2 and TRBJ2-5, with D tentatively TRBD1 (6 bases). CDR1 and CDR2 from the germline V gene are SNHLY and FYNNEI. This CDR3 region has 15 residues. Trimming stripped 0 bases from V and 2 bases from J, with 10 bases between. The CDR3 DNA sequence: TGTGCCAGCAGTGAAGCTGGCAGGGGACAAGAGACCCAGTACTTC. As protein: CASSEAGRGQETQYF.

The J gene is TRBJ2-5, the V gene TRBV7-9; the match to TRBD2 covers 10 bases. Germline assignment: CDR1 SEHNR and CDR2 FQNEAQ (reference sequence). The CDR3 totals 18 residues. The V segment lost 1 base and the J segment 5 bases; nucleotides outside the gene matches: 13. The CDR3 nucleotides read TGTGCCAGCAGCTTAGTAGGGCTAGCGGGAGTCCCAGGGGAGACCCAGTACTTC. It translates to CASSLVGLAGVPGETQYF.

CDR3 sequence: CASSQQRGANVLTF. The DNA of the CDR3 is TGTGCCAGCAGCCAGCAGAGGGGGGCCAACGTCCTGACTTTC. The chain uses TRBV14 and TRBJ2-6; no clear D. Germline assignment: CDR1 SGHDN and CDR2 FVKESK. The CDR3 is 14 amino acids. V lost 3 bases and J 4 bases, leaving 7 bases between the germline ends.

The CDR3 coding sequence is TGTGCCAGCGGCAGAACCGGGAATGGCTACACCTTC. Protein product: CASGRTGNGYTF. The V call is TRBV27, the J call TRBJ1-2; D not resolved. The CDR3 has 12 residues. CDR1 and CDR2 (germline): MNHEY, SMNVEV (reference sequence). Between the trimmed V and J ends, which lost 8 bases and 6 bases, there was a span of 13 bases.

The chain is built from TRBV4-1 and TRBJ2-7; 10 positions match TRBD2. CDR3 length: 14 residues. Germline CDR1 and CDR2: MGHRA and YSYEKL. With 6 bases clipped from V and 3 bases from J, the junction kept 5 bases outside the gene matches. CDR3 sequence (DNA): TGCGCCAGCAGTCCTAGCGGGAGTCTCTACGAGCAGTACTTC. As protein: CASSPSGSLYEQYF.

The rearrangement joins TRBV19 to TRBJ2-1, with D possibly being TRBD1 (5 bases). This CDR3 spans 12 amino acids. V lost 4 bases to trimming and J lost 6 bases, with 7 bases between them. In germline, CDR1 is LNHDA, CDR2 SQIVND (reference sequence). The CDR3 here is CASSRGANEQFF. Here the CDR3 DNA reads TGTGCCAGTAGTAGGGGCGCCAATGAGCAGTTCTTC.

This chain links TRBV5-4 with TRBJ2-5, with TRBD2 matching 12 bases. This CDR3 is built from 16 residues. Germline loops: CDR1 SGHNT, CDR2 YYREEE (reference sequence). With V trimmed by 4 bases and J by 2 bases, 6 bases remained unmatched. CDR3 DNA: TGTGCCAGCAGCCTGACTAGCGGGGGACCTCAAGAGACCCAGTACTTC. It specifies CASSLTSGGPQETQYF.

This CDR3 is CASSGLDPTYNEQFF. CDR3 sequence (DNA): TGTGCCAGCAGTGGACTAGACCCTACCTACAATGAGCAGTTCTTC. The J gene is TRBJ2-1, the V gene TRBV28; 7 positions agree with TRBD2. Germline assignment: CDR1 MDHEN and CDR2 SYDVKM. V lost 5 bases and J lost 2; bases outside the gene matches: 6. This CDR3 region has 15 residues.

This clone was seen more than once but under ten times. The gene calls are TRBV12-2 and TRBJ1-2; the tabulated D call, TRBD1, remains unverified against the DNA. TRBV12-2 is a listed pseudogene. The CDR3 is 16 residues long. The CDR3 loop reads CASRLAYRQGNDGYTF. The CDR3 coding sequence is TGTGCAAGTCGCTTAGCCTACCGACAGGGGAATGATGGCTACACCTTC.

J is TRBJ2-5 and V is TRBV7-9; 8 bases are shared with TRBD2. In germline, CDR1 is SEHNR, CDR2 FQNEAQ (reference sequence). With V trimmed by 4 bases and J by 9 bases, 16 bases remained unmatched. The CDR3 has 16 residues. This CDR3 reads CASSSGGATWDEAQYF. As DNA, the CDR3 is TGTGCCAGCAGCTCGGGGGGGGCTACGTGGGACGAGGCCCAGTACTTC.

The chain is built from TRBV2 and TRBJ2-7; D remains unclear. Germline V CDR1 and CDR2: SNHLY, FYNNEI. Trimming removed 1 base at V and 4 bases at J, with 11 bases between. This CDR3 comprises 14 residues. The CDR3 DNA sequence: TGTGCCAGCAGTGAAGATGTTCACTTTTACGAGCAGTACTTC. Its protein is CASSEDVHFYEQYF.